This entry lists 5 T cell receptor beta chains sequenced from one sample in a study of cytomegalovirus exposure and HLA in healthy donors. Amplification used 60 Vbeta primers and 13 Jbeta primers. Using immunoSEQ multiplex PCR, the repertoire was profiled, and TCRdb retains in-frame clones only, with some absent. The sample yields fewer than 150,000 clones, 65% to 80% seen once. The sample taken for sequencing was PBMCs. These receptor sequences come from a woman in her thirties in good health and CMV-seronegative.

The chain employs TRBV19 and TRBJ1-1; 7 positions match TRBD1. The CDR3 spans 14 residues. Unmatched junction bases numbered 5, after V lost 4 bases and J lost 3 bases. The germline V gene encodes CDR1 LNHDA and CDR2 SQIVND (reference sequence). CDR3 in amino acids: CASSRGQLYTEAFF. The CDR3 coding sequence is TGTGCCAGTAGTAGGGGACAGCTTTACACTGAAGCTTTCTTT.

This clone occurred a few times. The CDR3 loop is CASSLGDLGQYF. The CDR3 DNA reads TGTGCCAGCAGCTTAGGTGACTTGGGGCAGTACTTC. This chain joins TRBV11-2 and TRBJ2-7, with D uncertain. This CDR3 is built from 12 residues. Trimming shortened V by 1 base and J by 9 bases, and 10 bases separated the two germline ends. The V gene's germline CDR1 is SGHAT and CDR2 FQNNGV.

The chain combines TRBV5-6 with TRBJ2-5; no clear D gene. V shed 1 base and J shed 5 bases, with 6 bases lying between them. This CDR3 contains 12 residues. Germline V lookup: CDR1 SGHDT, CDR2 YYEEEE. CDR3 amino acids: CASSLSEETQYF. The DNA for the CDR3 is TGTGCCAGCAGCTTGTCGGAGGAGACCCAGTACTTC.

The V gene is TRBV7-9, the J gene TRBJ1-2; D is possibly TRBD1 (6 bases). This CDR3 spans 13 amino acids. V was pared by 4 bases and J by 5 bases, with 11 bases between. In germline, CDR1 is SEHNR, CDR2 FQNEAQ (reference sequence). The CDR3 reads CASSWEGVYGYTF. In DNA form, the CDR3 reads TGTGCCAGCAGCTGGGAGGGGGTTTATGGCTACACCTTC. The full variable domain, its missing parts supplied by reference TRBV7-9 and TRBJ1-2, is DTGVSQNPRHKITKRGQNVTFRCDPISEHNRLYWYRQTLGQGPEFLTYFQNEAQLEKSRLLSDRFSAERPKGSFSTLEIQRTEQGDSAMYLCASSWEGVYGYTFGSGTRLTVV.

The rearrangement joins TRBV5-4 to TRBJ2-2; 7 bases line up with TRBD2. There are 15 residues in the CDR3. J was trimmed by 5 bases and V by 4 bases; bases with no gene match: 8. Germline CDR1 SGHNT, CDR2 YYREEE (reference sequence). The CDR3 nucleotides are TGTGCCAGCAGCCTAGTTGGGGGAGGGACCGGGGAGCTGTTTTTT. Its protein product is CASSLVGGGTGELFF.